A single T cell receptor beta chain is shown here with its context. Antigen specificity is unknown. PCR used 60 Vbeta primers and 13 Jbeta primers. Here immunoSEQ multiplex PCR was the method, and the copy in TCRdb shows in-frame clones only, minus some. Of under 150,000 clones in the sample, around four fifths were seen once. With 3 bases clipped from V and 1 base from J, the junction kept 2 bases outside the gene matches. The CDR3 is made up of 16 amino acids. The germline CDR1 and CDR2 sequences are SGHNT and YYREEE (reference sequence). The sample is drawn from a study of cytomegalovirus exposure and HLA in healthy donors. The wider study: In a previous analysis, some 110 million unique TCR beta sequences were found from 150 million to 200 million T cells. Study-wide findings and caveats: The authors considered a cluster of highly shared sequence variants likely to be a sequencing artifact. Cytomegalovirus status was reportedly diagnosed by the classifier with high specificity and sensitivity.

The V gene is TRBV5-4, the J gene TRBJ2-3, with TRBD2 identical over 13 bases. The TCR originated in a male donor in good health and CMV-seronegative. Sequenced sample: PBMCs. CDR3 sequence (DNA): TGTGCCAGCAGCTGGGGGACTAGCGGGGGCACAGATACGCAGTATTTT. The encoded protein is CASSWGTSGGTDTQYF. Based on the CDR3 plus reference TRBV5-4 and TRBJ2-3, the full variable domain is ETGVTQSPTHLIKTRGQQVTLRCSSQSGHNTVSWYQQALGQGPQFIFQYYREEENGRGNFPPRFSGLQFPNYSSELNVNALELDDSALYLCASSWGTSGGTDTQYFGPGTRLTVL.